This entry features one T cell receptor (beta chain) sequence. The antigen is unknown. The CDR3 has 13 amino acids. Germline V gene lookup returns CDR1 SGHTA and CDR2 FQGTGA. Trimming removed 6 bases from V and 7 bases from J, with 15 bases in between. The sequenced template was cDNA made from the entire isolated RNA. Generated by immunoSEQ multiplex PCR, the TCRdb table keeps only in-frame clones and is missing some. The sample lists hundreds of thousands of clones, around an eighth seen once, with around 0.0099% in the top ten. This record belongs to a study of beta chain features in type 1 diabetes. Study results and caveats: Moderately but significantly shorter TCRB CDR3s were found in Type 1 diabetes patients in all four CD4+ subsets.

The chain links TRBV7-3 to TRBJ1-1, with D perhaps TRBD1 (6 bases). The TCR was taken from a woman aged 18 to 35 with type 1 diabetes. Sequencing was carried out using naive CD4+ T cells from blood. CDR3 in amino acids: CASSEVGAREAFF. The DNA of the CDR3 is TGTGCCAGCAGTGAAGTGGGGGCGCGTGAAGCTTTCTTT. The full variable domain, in which reference TRBV7-3 and TRBJ1-1 provide the parts outside the CDR3, is GAGVSQTPSNKVTEKGKYVELRCDPISGHTALYWYRQSLGQGPEFLIYFQGTGAADDSGLPNDRFFAVRPEGSVSTLKIQRTERGDSAVYLCASSEVGAREAFFGQGTRLTVV.